These T cell receptor beta chains were read from a single sample in a study of a mutant IDH1 vaccine in newly diagnosed glioma. Profiling relied on immunoSEQ multiplex PCR, and the TCRdb table lists in-frame clones only, not all of them. The table includes over 40,000 clones, 78% detected once. No antigen is known for these receptors. The sequencing here drew on PBMCs, taken from a glioma patient whose treatment included an IDH1 peptide vaccine. The receptors shown here come from a middle-aged woman with glioma. Some clones in this sample may be carry-over from other donors' samples. The CDR3 runs from the conserved cysteine through the conserved F or W. Each record gives: clone size, D gene, J gene, V gene, CDR3 DNA, CDR3 protein. D genes are given only for firm matches. For some rows the clone size is stated as once, few or many, or as a class when expanded; others skip it.

>-|-|TRBJ1-1|TRBV5-6
TGTGCCAGCAGCGCCGATCGGTTGGAGGGTGAAGCTTTCTTT
CASSADRLEGEAFF
>-|TRBD2|TRBJ2-1|TRBV7-2
TGTGCCAGCAGCCCCGGGTTGGGTAGCGGGAGAGGGGCTGAGCAGTTCTTC
CASSPGLGSGRGAEQFF
>few|TRBD1|TRBJ1-1|TRBV9
TGTGCCAGCAGCACGGCGGGACAGCTGAACACTGAAGCTTTCTTT
CASSTAGQLNTEAFF
>once|-|TRBJ1-5|TRBV18
TGTGCCAGCTCACCGGCGCAGGGTTACGAGCCCCAGCATTTT
CASSPAQGYEPQHF
>-|-|TRBJ2-5|TRBV5-1
TGCGCCAGCAGCTCCTTAGGGGCGGGAGAGACCCAGTACTTC
CASSSLGAGETQYF
>-|-|TRBJ2-2|TRBV9
TGTGCCAGCAGCGAAGGCGCCGGGGAGCTGTTTTTT
CASSEGAGELFF
>-|-|TRBJ1-2|TRBV10-2
TGCGCCTCCGGAGGGAACCTTAACTATGGCTACACCTTC
CASGGNLNYGYTF
>-|-|TRBJ2-7|TRBV5-6
TGTGCCAGCAGCTTGTCTCGAACGGCGGGCTCCTACGAGCAGTACTTC
CASSLSRTAGSYEQYF
>-|-|TRBJ2-5|TRBV11-2
TGTGCCAGCAGGTTAGGAGGGGGGGTTCAAGAGACCCAGTACTTC
CASRLGGGVQETQYF
>-|-|TRBJ2-5|TRBV6-1
TGTGCCAGCAATCCGGCGGCCCAAGAGACCCAGTACTTC
CASNPAAQETQYF
>-|-|TRBJ1-3|TRBV29-1
TGCAGCGTTGAAGGGCGGGGTTCTGGAAACACCATATATTTT
CSVEGRGSGNTIYF
>-|-|TRBJ2-2|TRBV9
TGTGCCAGCAACTCAGGAGGGGGAACCGGGGAGCTGTTTTTT
CASNSGGGTGELFF
>-|-|TRBJ1-5|TRBV7-2
TGTGCCAGCAGCTTAGGATTCGGGGGGCGCAATCAGCCCCAGCATTTT
CASSLGFGGRNQPQHF
>-|-|TRBJ1-2|TRBV4-1
TGCGCCAGCAGCCAAGATGAGCGGGATGGCTACACCTTC
CASSQDERDGYTF
>-|-|TRBJ1-6|TRBV9
TGTGCCAGCGGTTCACCCCTCCACTTT
CASGSPLHF
>-|-|TRBJ2-2|TRBV2
TGTGCCAGCACCCCCCCCAGAGGGGTGGACACCGGGGAGCTGTTTTTT
CASTPPRGVDTGELFF
>-|TRBD1|TRBJ1-3|TRBV9
TGTGCCAGCAGCGTAGCTGGGGACAGGACCTACTCTGGAAACACCATATATTTT
CASSVAGDRTYSGNTIYF
>-|-|TRBJ2-5|TRBV29-1
TGCAGCGTTACCGCACAAACTTTAGAGACCCAGTACTTC
CSVTAQTLETQYF
>-|-|TRBJ1-1|TRBV7-9
TGTGCCAGCAGCTTAGGGATCCCTGAAGCTTTCTTT
CASSLGIPEAFF
>-|TRBD2|TRBJ2-7|TRBV7-2
TGTGCCAGCAGCCAAGCGGGGCATAGTTCCTACGAGCAGTACTTC
CASSQAGHSSYEQYF
>-|-|TRBJ2-2|TRBV4-3
TGCGCCAGCAGCCAAGATTACAGCACCGGGGAGCTGTTTTTT
CASSQDYSTGELFF
>-|-|TRBJ1-2|TRBV27
TGTGCCAGCAGTTTCGGGGAGGACTATGGCTACACCTTC
CASSFGEDYGYTF
>-|TRBD2|TRBJ2-7|TRBV6-5
TGTGCCAGCAGTTACGGGACTAGCGGGAGCTACGAGCAGTACTTC
CASSYGTSGSYEQYF
>-|-|TRBJ1-2|TRBV25-1
TGTGCCAGCAGTGAACCGAGCAGGAACTATGGCTACACCTTC
CASSEPSRNYGYTF
>-|-|TRBJ2-5|TRBV15
TGTGCCACCAGCAGAGGAGAATGGCAGCTCCAAGAGACCCAGTACTTC
CATSRGEWQLQETQYF
>-|TRBD1|TRBJ1-2|TRBV19
TGTGCCAGTAGTATAGCGGAGGGGGCCTATGGCTACACCTTC
CASSIAEGAYGYTF
>-|TRBD1|TRBJ2-3|TRBV6-1
TGTGCCAGCAGAGGACAGGCGGGCACAGATACGCAGTATTTT
CASRGQAGTDTQYF
>-|-|TRBJ1-5|TRBV6-5
TGTGCCAGCGGCAACCGAGGAGCAGGGGAACAGCCCCAGCATTTT
CASGNRGAGEQPQHF
>-|TRBD1|TRBJ1-5|TRBV6-4
TGTGCCAGCAGTGTCGACAGGGCCCAGCCCCAGCATTTT
CASSVDRAQPQHF
>-|-|TRBJ2-7|TRBV7-8
TGTGCCAGCAGCCACTGGGTAGGTTCCTACGAGCAGTACTTC
CASSHWVGSYEQYF
>-|-|TRBJ2-2|TRBV10-3
TGTGCCACCATAGGGATTTTAAACACCGGGGAGCTGTTTTTT
CATIGILNTGELFF
>few|-|TRBJ1-2|TRBV6-6
TGTGCCAGCAGTTTTAGTCCTCGAGAGGGCTACACCTTC
CASSFSPREGYTF
>-|-|TRBJ2-7|TRBV6-5
TGTGCCAGCAGTCAGACACTTTCGGGTTACGAGCAGTACTTC
CASSQTLSGYEQYF
>-|TRBD1|TRBJ1-2|TRBV28
TGTGCCACCGCGGACAGGGGCGGCTACACCTTC
CATADRGGYTF
>-|-|TRBJ2-3|TRBV9
TGTGCCAGCAGCGTAGCTCCCGGCACAGATACGCAGTATTTT
CASSVAPGTDTQYF
>-|-|TRBJ1-2|TRBV6-6
TGTGCCAGCAGGAACCCGCCATATGGCTACACCTTC
CASRNPPYGYTF
>-|-|TRBJ1-2|TRBV4-1
TGCGCCAGCAGACCAGAGGAGGAATCTTATGGCTACACCTTC
CASRPEEESYGYTF